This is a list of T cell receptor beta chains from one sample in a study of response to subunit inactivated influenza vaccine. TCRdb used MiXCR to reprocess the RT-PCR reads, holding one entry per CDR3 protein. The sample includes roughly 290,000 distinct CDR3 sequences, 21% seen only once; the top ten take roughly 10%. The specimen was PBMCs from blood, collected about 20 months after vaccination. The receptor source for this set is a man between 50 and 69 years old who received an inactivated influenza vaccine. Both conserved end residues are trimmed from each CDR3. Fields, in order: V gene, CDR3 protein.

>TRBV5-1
ASSLTGLASTDTQY
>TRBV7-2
ASSSPTVGDYGYT
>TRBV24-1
ATSDSTVGPQETQY
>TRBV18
ASSGTANSREQY
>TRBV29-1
SVAGQGGYEQY
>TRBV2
ASSGQGIYEQY
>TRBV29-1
SSGHLNTEAF
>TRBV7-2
ASSSTSGVHNEQF
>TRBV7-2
ASSKTGVQGLNSPLH
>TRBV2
ASSGKEGSSYNSPLH
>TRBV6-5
ASSYLLSTDYEQY
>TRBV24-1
ATSVGGPLSWEQY
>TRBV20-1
SSWGRQETQY
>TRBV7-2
ATTKGLAGGLETQY
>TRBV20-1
SPLILAGNNEQF
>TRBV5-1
ASSRSETGYRELF
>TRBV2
ASSSVSGTDTQY
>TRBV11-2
ASSPPDRMNTEAF
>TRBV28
ASSPPPMATPNYGYT
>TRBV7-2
ASSIQYGHFDQPQH
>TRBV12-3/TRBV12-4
ASSFSGQGRGGYT
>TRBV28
ASRPGGGGTEAF
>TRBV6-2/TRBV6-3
ASAAIKATGELF
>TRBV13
ASSPRQEWGIVGYT
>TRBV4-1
ASSQRLAGDLTGELF
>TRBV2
ASTDPGTSISGELF
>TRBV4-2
ASSQGWQGINEQY
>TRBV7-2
ASSLSGGLNTEAF
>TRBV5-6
ASSLDGSEAF
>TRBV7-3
ASSPFTTSTDTQY
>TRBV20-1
SARGGVSNQPQH
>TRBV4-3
ASSQEVDQPQH
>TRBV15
ATSRGGMGQPQH
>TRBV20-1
SARMALPHGYT